Sequencing of this T cell receptor (beta chain) was carried out in a study of CD8 T cells in ankylosing spondylitis. Construction of TCR beta libraries was performed using quantitative 5'-RACE with molecular barcodes. TCRdb re-derived calls from the 5' RACE reads in MiXCR, one entry per CDR3 protein. The repertoire includes about 500,000 distinct CDR3 sequences, 10% to 15% of them detected once, and 6.8% sits in the top ten. Trimming at V came to 0 bases and at J to 4 bases, leaving 6 bases not matched to a gene. The germline V gene encodes CDR1 SGHRS and CDR2 YFSETQ. The CDR3 contains 15 residues. A note on this clonotype: The antigen is undetermined.

Study results and caveats: Reactive arthritis synovial fluid and blood were previously reported to contain some motif variants. Ankylosing spondylitis blood appeared to carry a characteristic TCR beta motif of several highly homologous variants. Disease-associated clonotypes exhibited CD8+ identity and were relatively infrequent in peripheral blood. The clones that were linked to disease were reported to be significantly enriched in matched synovial fluid samples from ankylosing spondylitis patients.

The receptor's source is a male donor with ankylosing spondylitis. Sequencing used blood, either unsorted or a sorted T cell fraction (not recorded which). The rearrangement links TRBV5-1 to TRBJ1-2, with 7 bases aligning to TRBD1. The DNA for the CDR3 is TGCGCCAGCAGCTTGGTATCAACAGGGGCCTATGGCTACACCTTC. It yields the protein CASSLVSTGAYGYTF. The variable domain in full, with the rest retrieved from reference TRBV5-1 and TRBJ1-2, is KAGVTQTPRYLIKTRGQQVTLSCSPISGHRSVSWYQQTPGQGLQFLFEYFSETQRNKGNFPGRFSGRQFSNSRSEMNVSTLELGDSALYLCASSLVSTGAYGYTFGSGTRLTVV.